The 17 T cell receptor beta chains reported below all come from one sample, sequenced in a study of cytomegalovirus exposure and HLA in healthy donors. The study ran its PCR with 60 Vbeta and 13 Jbeta primers. Produced via immunoSEQ multiplex PCR; TCRdb's table is partial and in-frame only. The sample carries roughly 140,000 clones, 70% to 80% recorded once. Specimen: PBMCs. The receptors shown here come from a human donor in good health.

The chain joins TRBV7-9 to TRBJ2-5, with a weak D call TRBD2 (5 bases). The CDR3 consists of 17 residues. Germline V lookup: CDR1 SEHNR, CDR2 FQNEAQ (reference sequence). Deletions cut 5 bases from V and 3 bases from J, with 22 bases between. The DNA of the CDR3 is TGTGCCAGCAGCCACGCGGACTTACGGGAACGGAAAGAGACCCAGTACTTC. This gives the protein CASSHADLRERKETQYF.

This chain connects TRBV19 to TRBJ2-1; D gene uncertain. V lost 0 bases to trimming and J lost 3 bases, with 3 bases between them. Germline V gives CDR1 LNHDA, CDR2 SQIVND (reference sequence). CDR3 length: 13 residues. CDR3 coding DNA: TGTGCCAGTAGTATAGACCTCTACAATGAGCAGTTCTTC. Residues: CASSIDLYNEQFF.

The chain employs TRBV10-2 and TRBJ2-7, with TRBD2 as a possible D gene (5 bases). Germline V lookup: CDR1 WSHSY, CDR2 SAAADI. CDR3 size: 13 residues. With 2 bases removed from V and 4 bases from J, the gap between germline ends came to 9 bases. CDR3 sequence: CASSEVGGYEQYF. Written as DNA, the CDR3 is TGCGCCAGCAGTGAGGTGGGCGGGTACGAGCAGTACTTC.

The J gene is TRBJ2-7, the V gene TRBV6-6; 8 nucleotides align to TRBD1. The ends lost 5 bases at V and 2 bases at J; junction bases unmatched: 5. The germline V gene has CDR1 MNHNY and CDR2 SVGAGI (reference sequence). This CDR3 comprises 14 residues. Here the CDR3 reads CASSGGQGTYEQYF. CDR3 in DNA: TGTGCCAGCAGTGGCGGACAGGGAACCTACGAGCAGTACTTC.

For the CDR3, the DNA is TGCGCCAGCAGTGGACTAGCGGGAGCAGATACGCAGTATTTT. It encodes CASSGLAGADTQYF. The chain carries TRBV5-1 and TRBJ2-3, with TRBD2 matching over 13 bases. V was pared by 5 bases and J by 4 bases, with 1 base of the junction left unmatched. The length of the CDR3 is 14 residues. CDR1 is SGHRS and CDR2 is YFSETQ in the germline V gene.

This clone was seen only a few times. J is TRBJ2-7 and V is TRBV6-5; 8 positions agree with TRBD1. With V trimmed by 3 bases and J by 3 bases, 4 bases remained unmatched. The CDR3 loop spans 14 amino acids. The germline V gene has CDR1 MNHEY and CDR2 SVGAGI. CDR3 coding DNA: TGTGCCAGCAGTTATTCCGGGACAGGCTACGAGCAGTACTTC. Its translation: CASSYSGTGYEQYF.

This chain links TRBV11-2 with TRBJ2-1; TRBD2 matches at 12 bases. The junction had 7 bases not matched to a gene; V was cut back by 5 bases and J by 11 bases. Germline CDR1 and CDR2: SGHAT and FQNNGV. This CDR3 contains 14 residues. The CDR3 DNA sequence: TGTGCCAGCAGCCGTGGACTAGCGGGGAGGCAGCAGTTCTTC. Residues: CASSRGLAGRQQFF. The entire variable domain, with the rest obtained from reference TRBV11-2 and TRBJ2-1, is as follows: EAGVAQSPRYKIIEKRQSVAFWCNPISGHATLYWYQQILGQGPKLLIQFQNNGVVDDSQLPKDRFSAERLKGVDSTLKIQPAKLEDSAVYLCASSRGLAGRQQFFGPGTRLTVL.

The V gene is TRBV6-6, the J gene TRBJ2-4; 8 nucleotides line up with TRBD2. V shed 11 bases, J shed 2 bases, and the junction held 8 bases outside the gene matches. In germline, CDR1 is MNHNY, CDR2 SVGAGI (reference sequence). The CDR3 loop spans 14 amino acids. CDR3 in amino acids: CACHTGGTKNIQYF. The CDR3 bases are TGTGCCTGCCACACGGGAGGGACCAAAAACATTCAGTACTTC.

CDR3 loop: CASSLIGVGQRDYEQYF. The CDR3 nucleotides are TGCGCCAGCAGTCTTATAGGGGTCGGGCAGCGAGACTACGAGCAGTACTTC. This chain links TRBV23-1 with TRBJ2-7, with a possible D match to TRBD1 (5 bases). TRBV23-1 is known as an ORF, though its function is uncertain. This CDR3 has 17 residues. V lost 4 bases to trimming and J lost 3 bases, with 22 bases between them.

The rearrangement links TRBV19 to TRBJ1-1; D gene uncertain. Germline-derived CDR1 and CDR2 are LNHDA and SQIVND (reference sequence). V lost 6 bases and J lost 8, with 16 bases in between. The CDR3 is 13 residues long. This CDR3 reads CASSPTRSAEAFF. DNA for the CDR3: TGTGCCAGTAGCCCAACGAGAAGTGCCGAAGCTTTCTTT.

The V gene is TRBV9, the J gene TRBJ2-1, with TRBD2 matching over 14 bases. The CDR3 has 19 residues. V dropped 4 bases and J dropped 0; count of bases not matched to a gene: 9. Germline V gene data show CDR1 as SGDLS and CDR2 as YYNGEE. The CDR3 spells CASSPQGTSGGDSYNEQFF. DNA for the CDR3: TGTGCCAGCAGCCCTCAAGGGACTAGCGGGGGAGACTCCTACAATGAGCAGTTCTTC.

In this sample, this clone turned up a few times. This chain joins TRBV5-1 and TRBJ1-2; 9 bases agree with TRBD1. This CDR3 comprises 16 residues. Germline trimming cut 0 bases from V and 3 bases from J; bases unmatched to any gene: 6. Germline-derived CDR1 and CDR2 are SGHRS and YFSETQ. CDR3 bases: TGCGCCAGCAGCTTGGCCGCGGGACAGGGATACTATGGCTACACCTTC. Encoded protein: CASSLAAGQGYYGYTF. The entire variable domain, with the rest obtained from reference TRBV5-1 and TRBJ1-2, is as follows: KAGVTQTPRYLIKTRGQQVTLSCSPISGHRSVSWYQQTPGQGLQFLFEYFSETQRNKGNFPGRFSGRQFSNSRSEMNVSTLELGDSALYLCASSLAAGQGYYGYTFGSGTRLTVV.

The rearrangement joins TRBV28 to TRBJ1-4, with 10 bases that match TRBD1. Germline lookup yields CDR1 MDHEN and CDR2 SYDVKM. The trim removed 5 bases at V and 8 bases at J, leaving 8 bases unmatched. This CDR3 comprises 15 residues. The CDR3 sequence is CASSTTGTGEEKLFF. The DNA of the CDR3 is TGTGCCAGCAGTACCACCGGGACAGGGGAAGAAAAACTGTTTTTT.

The chain uses TRBV11-2 and TRBJ2-7; TRBD2 aligns across 8 bases. In germline, CDR1 is SGHAT, CDR2 FQNNGV. This CDR3 has 16 residues. V dropped 1 base and J dropped 6; count of bases not matched to a gene: 11. DNA for the CDR3: TGTGCCAGCAGCTTAGCGGGAGGGCCCGCTCCGCGCGAGCAGTACTTC. The encoded protein is CASSLAGGPAPREQYF.

This clone has just one count. J is TRBJ2-1 and V is TRBV27, with D tentatively TRBD2 (5 bases). The CDR3 runs to 14 residues. V lost 5 bases, J lost 5 bases, and 13 bases lay in between. CDR1 and CDR2 from the germline V gene are MNHEY and SMNVEV (reference sequence). The CDR3 spells CASSARLGDNEQFF. CDR3 DNA sequence: TGTGCCAGCAGTGCGCGACTGGGAGACAATGAGCAGTTCTTC.

This clone was seen a few times. This chain connects TRBV25-1 to TRBJ1-1; 8 positions match TRBD1. The CDR3 loop spans 12 amino acids. The germline gives CDR1 MGHDK, CDR2 SYGVNS. Germline trimming cut 5 bases from V and 6 bases from J; bases unmatched to any gene: 2. CDR3 sequence (DNA): TGTGCCAGCAGTCCACAGGGGGCTGAAGCTTTCTTT. Translated, it gives CASSPQGAEAFF.

This rearrangement joins TRBV9 to TRBJ1-2; a possible D gene is TRBD1 (6 bases). The V end was cut by 0 bases, the J end by 2 bases, with 14 bases between. The CDR3 is 16 residues long. The germline V gene encodes CDR1 SGDLS and CDR2 YYNGEE. CDR3 region: CASSVGSGARNYGYTF. Written as DNA, the CDR3 is TGTGCCAGCAGCGTAGGTTCAGGGGCGCGAAACTATGGCTACACCTTC.